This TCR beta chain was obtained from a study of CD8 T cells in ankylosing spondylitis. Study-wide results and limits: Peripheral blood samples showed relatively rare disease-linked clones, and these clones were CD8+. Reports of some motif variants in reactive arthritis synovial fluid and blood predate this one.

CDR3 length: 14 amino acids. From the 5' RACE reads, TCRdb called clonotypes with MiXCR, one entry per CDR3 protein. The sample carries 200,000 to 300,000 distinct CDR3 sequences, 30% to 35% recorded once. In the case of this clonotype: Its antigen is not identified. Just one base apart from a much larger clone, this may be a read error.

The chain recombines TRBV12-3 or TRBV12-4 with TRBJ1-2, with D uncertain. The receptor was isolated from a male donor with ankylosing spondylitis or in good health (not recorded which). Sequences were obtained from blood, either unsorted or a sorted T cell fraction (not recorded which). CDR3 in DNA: TGTGCCAGCACCCATGGCGGCGTCGGGTATGGCGACACCTTC. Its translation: CASTHGGVGYGDTF.